This is a list of T cell receptor beta chains from one sample in a study of breast tumors, draining lymph nodes, adjacent tissues. MiXCR, applied by TCRdb to the multiplex PCR reads, yields one record per CDR3 protein. Here the sample spans about 230,000 distinct CDR3 sequences, about a third being singletons. The sequenced sample consisted of axillary lymph node tissue. Source of these receptors: a female donor with breast cancer. Some clones in this sample may be carry-over from other donors' samples. CDR3s include the opening cysteine and the closing phenylalanine or tryptophan. The order of the fields is D gene, V gene, clone size, J gene, CDR3 DNA, CDR3 protein. A D gene is named only where the DNA matches it firmly. Some rows have no size entry. The others give once, few or many, or a class for an expanded clone.

d_call: -; v_call: TRBV5-1; clone_size: many; j_call: TRBJ1-6; cdr3_nt: TGCGCCAGCAGCTTGACCCGGGACCAAAACTCACCCCTCCACTTT; cdr3_aa: CASSLTRDQNSPLHF
d_call: -; v_call: TRBV11-3; clone_size: many; j_call: TRBJ2-2; cdr3_nt: TGTGCCAGCAGAAAGACGGAATCGAACACCGGGGAGCTGTTTTTT; cdr3_aa: CASRKTESNTGELFF
d_call: -; v_call: TRBV20-1; clone_size: -; j_call: TRBJ2-7; cdr3_nt: TGCAGTGCTAGTAGGGTTTACGAGCAGTCCTTC; cdr3_aa: CSASRVYEQSF
d_call: TRBD2; v_call: TRBV20-1; clone_size: many; j_call: TRBJ2-2; cdr3_nt: TGCAGTGCTAGGGATGCGGGACTATTCACCGGGGAGCTGTTTTTT; cdr3_aa: CSARDAGLFTGELFF
d_call: -; v_call: TRBV29-1; clone_size: large; j_call: TRBJ2-1; cdr3_nt: TGCAGCGCCCTCCGGGACTCGATTGAGCAGTTCTTC; cdr3_aa: CSALRDSIEQFF
d_call: -; v_call: TRBV4-3; clone_size: many; j_call: TRBJ2-7; cdr3_nt: TGCGCCAGCAGCCAAGACCGGGACTTCCGCTCCTACGAGCAGTACTTC; cdr3_aa: CASSQDRDFRSYEQYF
d_call: -; v_call: TRBV19; clone_size: -; j_call: TRBJ1-2; cdr3_nt: TGTGCCAGTAGTATCGACCTCCAGTACTCTGGAAACACCTTC; cdr3_aa: CASSIDLQYSGNTF
d_call: -; v_call: TRBV7-2; clone_size: many; j_call: TRBJ2-7; cdr3_nt: TGTGCCAGCAGCTTAGCGATGTACGAGCAGTACTTC; cdr3_aa: CASSLAMYEQYF
d_call: -; v_call: TRBV2; clone_size: -; j_call: TRBJ1-1; cdr3_nt: TGTGCCAGCAGTGGGGTAACAAGGGGCACTGAAGCTTTCTTT; cdr3_aa: CASSGVTRGTEAFF
d_call: TRBD2; v_call: TRBV2; clone_size: many; j_call: TRBJ2-2; cdr3_nt: TGTGCCAGCAGTGACGATCTAGCGGGTCGGACCGGGGAGCTGTTTTTT; cdr3_aa: CASSDDLAGRTGELFF
d_call: -; v_call: TRBV29-1; clone_size: few; j_call: TRBJ1-1; cdr3_nt: TGCAGCGTAAGAGGAAGTGGACCTGAAGCTTTCTTT; cdr3_aa: CSVRGSGPEAFF
d_call: -; v_call: TRBV11-2; clone_size: -; j_call: TRBJ2-3; cdr3_nt: -; cdr3_aa: CASSFYICSAQGLIRPF
d_call: -; v_call: TRBV18; clone_size: -; j_call: TRBJ2-3; cdr3_nt: TGTGCCAGCTCGCCCCCGGGGGCGGCGGGAGCAGGCGGAGATACGCAGTATTTT; cdr3_aa: CASSPPGAAGAGGDTQYF
d_call: -; v_call: TRBV30; clone_size: many; j_call: TRBJ2-7; cdr3_nt: TGTGCCGGAAGCGGCTCAGTATACGAGCAGTACTTC; cdr3_aa: CAGSGSVYEQYF
d_call: TRBD2; v_call: TRBV19; clone_size: many; j_call: TRBJ2-7; cdr3_nt: TGTGCCAGTAGTTTGGGCGGGAGGGCCGGTGGCGAGCAGTACTTC; cdr3_aa: CASSLGGRAGGEQYF
d_call: TRBD1; v_call: TRBV6-7; clone_size: few; j_call: TRBJ1-5; cdr3_nt: TGTGCCAGCAGTCACCCTGTGGCAGGGGGTCGGGGTCAGCCCCAGCATTTT; cdr3_aa: CASSHPVAGGRGQPQHF
d_call: -; v_call: TRBV7-6; clone_size: -; j_call: TRBJ1-2; cdr3_nt: TGTGCCAGCAGCCCAGAGACAGCTTACTATGGCTACACCTTC; cdr3_aa: CASSPETAYYGYTF
d_call: -; v_call: TRBV4-3; clone_size: many; j_call: TRBJ2-7; cdr3_nt: TGCGCCAGCAGCCAAGATCCTACGTACTACGAGCAGTACTTC; cdr3_aa: CASSQDPTYYEQYF
d_call: TRBD2; v_call: TRBV15; clone_size: many; j_call: TRBJ2-7; cdr3_nt: TGTGCCACCAGCAGGGACTCCGGCGGGAGGGAGAAGGAGCAGTACTTC; cdr3_aa: CATSRDSGGREKEQYF
d_call: TRBD1; v_call: TRBV12-3/TRBV12-4; clone_size: many; j_call: TRBJ1-2; cdr3_nt: TGTGCCAGCAGTCGACAGGGGTCCTACAACTATGGCTACACCTTC; cdr3_aa: CASSRQGSYNYGYTF
d_call: TRBD1; v_call: TRBV28; clone_size: few; j_call: TRBJ2-1; cdr3_nt: TGTGCCAGCAGTTTGCCGGGACAGGTCAATGAGCAGTTCTTC; cdr3_aa: CASSLPGQVNEQFF
d_call: TRBD2; v_call: TRBV7-2; clone_size: many; j_call: TRBJ2-7; cdr3_nt: TGTGCCAGCAGCTTATGGGCGGGAGCGTCCTACGAGCAGTACTTC; cdr3_aa: CASSLWAGASYEQYF
d_call: -; v_call: TRBV7-2; clone_size: -; j_call: TRBJ2-7; cdr3_nt: -; cdr3_aa: CASSITGGYGYTFGSGEGYEQYF
d_call: -; v_call: TRBV11-2; clone_size: many; j_call: TRBJ1-6; cdr3_nt: TGTGCCAGCAGCTTAGCCGGGGGCGGCACCTATAATTCACCCCTCCACTTT; cdr3_aa: CASSLAGGGTYNSPLHF